The 20 T cell receptor beta chains reported below all come from one sample, sequenced in a study of vaccination and CD4 T cells after COVID-19 (dated by TCRdb to the early 2020s). Which antigens these TCRs recognize remains unknown. Library preparation used PCR. For sequencing, an Illumina iSeq 100 was employed. At the Johns Hopkins FTIC core, DNA from the cultured CD4+ T cells underwent TCR sequencing with the Oncomine TCR Beta short-read assay. TCRdb reanalyzed the raw reads on its own, using fastp at Q25 for trimming and MiXCR for clone calling, and kept in-frame beta chains. Rows with a matching CDR3 protein are joined into one entry that keeps the most common DNA and genes. The sample table records 15,000 to 20,000 distinct CDR3 sequences; roughly 43% of these occur just once. The ten most abundant clones make up 5.7% of the sample. The treatment or condition label for this specimen denotes: approximately 9-day PBMC culture with coronavirus spike peptide pools or control peptides (ViraFEST assay).

This material consisted of CD4+ T cells from blood, cultured in vitro, taken before SARS-CoV-2 vaccination. The receptors originated from a human donor who had recovered from COVID-19.

This clonotype has only a few counts. CDR3 sequence (DNA): TGTGCCAGCAGCTTAGACCGTTACACAGATACGCAGTATTTT. Protein product: CASSLDRYTDTQYF. The V gene is TRBV11-3, the J gene TRBJ2-3; D not certain. Germline CDR1 reads SGHNT; CDR2 reads YENEEA. V was cut by 0 bases and J by 2 bases, with 6 bases left in between. The CDR3 is made up of 14 amino acids.

This clonotype has more than one count but fewer than ten. V gene TRBV19 combines with J gene TRBJ1-5; 8 bases match TRBD1. The junction had 13 bases not matched to a gene; V was cut back by 4 bases and J by 11 bases. CDR1 and CDR2 from the germline V gene are LNHDA and SQIVND (reference sequence). The CDR3 loop spans 15 amino acids. CDR3 amino acids: CASSTFTGGGRTQHF. The CDR3 nucleotides are TGTGCCAGTAGTACTTTCACAGGGGGAGGAAGGACCCAGCATTTT.

Points on this clonotype: At one end the junction does not follow the germline gene, possibly because of a read error. This chain links TRBV7-2 with TRBJ2-7, with 11 bases lining up with TRBD2. Germline V lookup: CDR1 SGHTA, CDR2 FQGNSA. The CDR3 is 14 amino acids. CDR3 DNA: TGTGCCAGCAGCCTAGCGGGGGGACACTACGAGCAGTACTTC. Residues: CASSLAGGHYEQYF.

This clonotype was counted between two and nine times. V gene TRBV28 combines with J gene TRBJ2-5; D not certain. Germline CDR1 MDHEN, CDR2 SYDVKM. V was clipped by 6 bases and J by 1 base, with 9 bases between them. The CDR3 contains 13 residues. The CDR3: CASSRSLQETQYF. The CDR3 nucleotides read TGTGCCAGCAGCCGTTCCCTCCAAGAGACCCAGTACTTC.

This chain links TRBV7-9 with TRBJ2-3, with 8 bases fitting TRBD1. Germline-derived CDR1 and CDR2 are SEHNR and FQNEAQ (reference sequence). There are 14 residues in the CDR3. Trimming at V came to 9 bases and at J to 0 bases, leaving 5 bases not matched to a gene. CDR3 bases: TGTGCCAGGCAGGGGGCTCTTAGCACAGATACGCAGTATTTT. Its translation: CARQGALSTDTQYF.

This clonotype was counted a single time. The chain carries TRBV11-3 and TRBJ2-5; D not resolved. CDR1 SGHNT and CDR2 YENEEA come from the germline V gene. The CDR3 runs to 14 residues. V was shortened by 5 bases and J by 2 bases, with 12 bases between the two germline ends. The CDR3 nucleotides read TGTGCCAGCAGCGCCCGGGTTATTCAAGAGACCCAGTACTTC. As protein: CASSARVIQETQYF.

A few counts support this clonotype. V is TRBV20-1 and J is TRBJ2-2; no clear D gene. The ends were cut back, 0 bases at V and 0 bases at J, with 8 bases in the middle. Per the germline V gene, CDR1 is DFQATT and CDR2 is SNEGSKA (reference sequence). This CDR3 has 15 residues. The CDR3 nucleotides are TGCAGTGCTAGAGATTGGCGGTCGAACACCGGGGAGCTGTTTTTT. The encoded protein is CSARDWRSNTGELFF.

The chain has TRBV7-2 and TRBJ2-7; D may be TRBD1 (6 bases). The V and J ends lost 2 bases and 7 bases respectively, with 18 bases between them. Looked up from germline, CDR1 is SGHTA and CDR2 is FQGNSA. This CDR3 is built from 15 residues. The CDR3 nucleotides read TGTGCCAGCAGCTTACGCACAGGGTGGTCGGTTGAGCAGTACTTC. Residues: CASSLRTGWSVEQYF.

This clonotype came up a few times. The chain employs TRBV7-2 and TRBJ2-5; TRBD2 agrees at 11 bases. Germline CDR1 is SGHTA and CDR2 is FQGNSA. V shed 5 bases and J 1 base; nucleotides not matched to a gene: 6. The CDR3 has 16 residues. The CDR3 sequence is CASSPLSGRVQETQYF. For the CDR3, the DNA is TGTGCCAGCAGCCCCCTTAGCGGGAGGGTCCAAGAGACCCAGTACTTC.

V is TRBV24-1 and J is TRBJ2-7; TRBD1 aligns across 11 bases. The CDR3 totals 15 residues. Trimming at V came to 3 bases and at J to 4 bases, leaving 4 bases not matched to a gene. CDR1 and CDR2 (germline): KGHDR, SFDVKD. Here the CDR3 reads CATSDRTGGGYEQYF. In DNA, the CDR3 is TGTGCCACCAGTGATAGGACAGGGGGCGGGTACGAGCAGTACTTC.

This chain connects TRBV2 to TRBJ2-2; maybe TRBD1 (6 bases). The CDR3 spans 14 residues. The germline V and J ends were trimmed by 6 bases and 5 bases, with 13 bases remaining between them. Germline V lookup: CDR1 SNHLY, CDR2 FYNNEI. The CDR3 nucleotides read TGTGCCAGCAGCTCCGGGACAAGAACCGGGGAGCTGTTTTTT. This translates into CASSSGTRTGELFF. The complete variable domain, with remaining parts taken from reference TRBV2 and TRBJ2-2, reads EPEVTQTPSHQVTQMGQEVILRCVPISNHLYFYWYRQILGQKVEFLVSFYNNEISEKSEIFDDQFSVERPDGSNFTLKIRSTKLEDSAMYFCASSSGTRTGELFFGEGSRLTVL.

This chain connects TRBV28 to TRBJ1-2; D ambiguous. The CDR3 sequence is 11 residues long. V lost 5 bases, J lost 8 bases, and 9 bases lay in between. The germline gives CDR1 MDHEN, CDR2 SYDVKM. The CDR3 DNA follows: TGTGCCAGCAGTAATATTCGGGGCTACACCTTC. Residues: CASSNIRGYTF.

The chain uses TRBV6-4 and TRBJ1-1, with D hard to call. This CDR3 is 11 amino acids long. Germline CDR1 reads MRHNA; CDR2 reads SNTAGT. The V gene lost 4 bases and the J gene lost 6 bases, with 6 bases spanning the gap. The CDR3 loop is CASSVDPEAFF. The CDR3 DNA sequence: TGTGCCAGCAGTGTGGACCCTGAAGCTTTCTTT.

This clonotype was seen only a few times. V usage is TRBV20-1 and J usage is TRBJ1-6; maybe TRBD1 (5 bases). V shed 0 bases and J shed 6 bases, with 12 bases lying between them. The CDR3 has 15 residues. Germline values: CDR1 DFQATT, CDR2 SNEGSKA (reference sequence). The CDR3 nucleotides read TGCAGTGCTAGAGATCGTCAGGGAGCTAATTCACCCCTCCACTTT. Protein product: CSARDRQGANSPLHF.

This clonotype was found a few times. V usage is TRBV27 and J usage is TRBJ1-1, with 9 bases that match TRBD1. The germline V gene has CDR1 MNHEY and CDR2 SMNVEV (reference sequence). The CDR3 is made up of 15 amino acids. V trimming: 3 bases; J trimming: 0 bases; junction bases outside the gene matches: 2. The CDR3 loop is CASSFGTGLNTEAFF. The CDR3 bases are TGTGCCAGCAGTTTCGGGACAGGGTTGAACACTGAAGCTTTCTTT.

This chain connects TRBV19 to TRBJ1-1; D is undetermined. Trimming stripped 6 bases from V and 4 bases from J, with 21 bases between. From germline, CDR1 is LNHDA and CDR2 SQIVND (reference sequence). The CDR3 totals 16 residues. The CDR3 DNA sequence: TGTGCCAGTAGACCCCCCCAGACGGGTCGGGGCACTGAAGCTTTCTTT. Encoded protein: CASRPPQTGRGTEAFF.

The chain uses TRBV6-1 and TRBJ1-5; no definite D call. The CDR3 loop spans 13 amino acids. The V and J ends lost 3 bases and 4 bases respectively, with 7 bases between them. Per the germline V gene, CDR1 is MNHNS and CDR2 is SASEGT. The CDR3 DNA is TGTGCCAGCAGTGATGAAAGAAATCAGCCCCAGCATTTT. Encoded protein: CASSDERNQPQHF.

This clonotype has more than one count but fewer than ten. The chain is built from TRBV28 and TRBJ2-7; TRBD2 aligns across 8 bases. Trimming removed 6 bases from V and 0 bases from J; junction bases left unmatched: 10. Looked up from germline, CDR1 is MDHEN and CDR2 is SYDVKM. The CDR3 extends over 16 amino acids. The CDR3 here is CASSPQTSALSYEQYF. The CDR3 DNA follows: TGTGCCAGCAGCCCCCAGACTAGCGCCCTCTCCTACGAGCAGTACTTC.

This clonotype occurred once. The chain recombines TRBV29-1 with TRBJ2-5, with 15 bases aligning to TRBD2. Per the germline V gene, CDR1 is SQVTM and CDR2 is ANQGSEA. With 7 bases clipped from V and 4 bases from J, the junction kept 13 bases outside the gene matches. This CDR3 contains 17 residues. The CDR3 region is CSAGHLGTSGRSETQYF. As DNA, the CDR3 is TGCAGCGCCGGACACCTCGGGACTAGCGGGAGGTCAGAGACCCAGTACTTC.

V is TRBV28 and J is TRBJ2-5; D gene unclear. Trimming pared 10 bases from V and 3 bases from J, leaving 18 bases between. The CDR3 extends over 14 amino acids. Looked up from germline, CDR1 is MDHEN and CDR2 is SYDVKM. The CDR3 DNA reads TGTGCCACCTTCTCTCGCGGATCTGAAGAGACCCAGTACTTC. Amino acid sequence: CATFSRGSEETQYF.